This paragraph reports one TCR beta chain. Its antigen is not known. Here immunoSEQ multiplex PCR was the method, and the copy in TCRdb shows in-frame clones only, minus some. The sample records some 16,000 clones, approximately 77% being singletons. The sample belongs to a study of T cells in narcolepsy. Study-wide context: Patients with NT1 or NT2 and healthy control donors were enrolled.

Germline CDR1 and CDR2: MGHRA and YSYEKL. The germline V and J ends were trimmed by 4 bases and 5 bases, with 18 bases remaining between them. The CDR3 has 16 residues. Study results and caveats: Healthy controls reportedly lacked the autoreactive clonotypes serially found in patients' blood. Autoreactive HCRT-specific and TRIB2-specific clonotypes were marked in same-patient CSF-versus-blood CD4+ comparisons.

V gene TRBV4-1 combines with J gene TRBJ1-5, with D possibly TRBD1 on 6 matching bases. Sequenced material: CD45RA- memory CD8+ T cells from PBMCs. The receptor's source is a human donor with narcolepsy. The CDR3 region is CASSRNNGAGDQPQHF. The CDR3, as DNA: TGCGCCAGCAGCCGCAACAATGGGGCAGGGGATCAGCCCCAGCATTTT.